The TCR beta chain under discussion was sequenced for a study of blood T cells in healthy people across ages (dated by TCRdb to about 2015). In the study overall: In model experiments, roughly one uniquely barcoded TCR beta cDNA molecule per two T cells was captured by template switching. The study analyzed two additional independent replicas of 1 million unique cDNA reads from the same blood draw for two donors, one aged 18 to 29 and one aged 80 or older. The study measured age-related changes in TCR beta repertoire diversity using deep sequencing normalized with unique cDNA molecular identifiers. The donors were split into four age groups: young (average roughly 15 years), middle-aged (around 40), aged (approximately 60) and long-lived (under 85).

This clonotype was observed a single time. Its antigen is unknown. One base away there is no much larger clone; base qualities are not given. The paper's findings and limits, for the study overall: Conclusive comparison of naive and antigen-experienced compartments was prevented by the profiling of bulk unsorted PBMCs. Because donor CMV infection status was unknown, age-related changes in expanded clonotypes were potentially confounded. Estimates of total diversity based on one million sequenced T cells were regarded as lower bounds and as underestimates. The long-lived group showed more naive CD4+ T cells, fewer expanded clones and increased TCR diversity than the aged group, suggesting age selection. Observed TCR beta diversity correlated strongly with the percentage of naive T cells measured by flow cytometry. Observed TCR beta diversity per million T cells fell roughly linearly with age, and a significant reduction was already apparent by age roughly 40.

The donors were roughly 40 Caucasian individuals from Russia, aged roughly 6 to 100 years, who were systemically healthy. About 9.8 milliliters of peripheral blood were drawn from each donor into EDTA-treated Vacutainer tubes. Ficoll-Paque density-gradient centrifugation was used to isolate PBMCs, with at least 6.5 million per sample. Total RNA was extracted from PBMCs with Trizol reagent, with at least 6 micrograms obtained per sample. Naive CD45RAhigh/CD27high T cell percentages were measured by flow cytometry on a PBMC aliquot from every donor. The library relied on 5' RACE. Sequenced using an Illumina HiSeq 2500. A second PCR of roughly 7 to 11 cycles was performed with a sample-barcoded 5' primer and a J-beta primer mix. A unique molecular identifier was introduced onto each TCR beta cDNA molecule by a template-switch 5' adaptor carrying 12 random nucleotides. Each sample yielded at least 3 million CDR3-containing paired-end reads. The Mint cDNA synthesis kit, primed by a TRBC-specific oligonucleotide, was used to synthesize first-strand cDNA from all RNA. All cDNA was treated with uracil-DNA glycosylase and then went through a first 18-cycle PCR with the universal primers M1SS and BC2_uni_R. Concerning the study's data processing: For normalization, 1 million high-quality reads were randomly selected from each sample, with every read carrying a distinct molecular identifier. Reads with shared molecular identifiers were discarded instead of being binned into consensus sequences. CDR3 identification, clonotype clustering and error correction used MiTCR with a Q25 quality threshold and the strictest error-elimination algorithm. A nonparametric unseen species model with Euler transformation was used to estimate a lower bound on total TCR beta diversity. Using fastp trimming at Q25 and MiXCR clonotype assembly, TCRdb reanalyzed the public sequencing data and kept in-frame beta chains. Merged by CDR3 protein, the rows form single entries marked with the most common genes and DNA. For this entry, the V and J calls and clone size follow TCRdb and not the study's own pipeline. The sample table shows approximately 800,000 distinct CDR3 sequences, and 20% to 25% are seen once. The ten largest clones add up to around 3.6% of the sample.

These same records also appear under a second study, on T cells of mothers and their children. The second publication reports: Nine systemically healthy Caucasian individuals served as donors, namely three mothers together with their six children. cDNA synthesis used all of the extracted RNA, with around 1.6 ug of RNA in each 15 ul reaction. In the second PCR, the M1S primer introduced both the sample barcodes and 2-4 random nucleotides. Over 8 million TCR beta CDR3 reads were obtained for each mother, and approximately 2.9 million reads were obtained for each child. Thymic selection similarly shapes TCR recombination output in related and unrelated pairs, with minor effect from inherited differences. Normalized repertoire overlap in related mother-child pairs was always slightly higher than in unrelated mother-child pairs, but the difference was never significant. No persistent microchimeric T cell clones were found, with a detection sensitivity of 85 to 100 clones per million clonotypes. The study used deep NGS to compare TCR beta repertoires of mothers and children, seeking features distinguishing related mother-child pairs from unrelated individuals. The mean age was roughly 40 +/- 4 years for the mothers and approximately 11 +/- 4 years for the children. After adapter ligation was performed with NEBNext reagents, the libraries were sequenced on an Illumina HiSeq 2000 with 100+100 nt paired-end reads. To avoid cross-contamination, the mother libraries and the child libraries were prepared a month apart and sequenced in separate runs. For each donor, between roughly 450,000 and 2,100,000 distinct TCR beta clonotypes were identified. Naive TCR beta clonotypes were estimated from low-frequency clonotypes matched to each donor's FACS-determined naive share, without sorting.

The sample was blood. This clonotype originated in a boy aged 5-17 years in good health.

The CDR3 loop reads CAISLTGLGNEQYF. The DNA sequence is TGTGCCATCAGCCTGACAGGGCTAGGCAACGAGCAGTACTTC. The chain employs TRBV10-3 and TRBJ2-7, with 7 junctional bases fitting TRBD1. The CDR3 goes from the cysteine to the phenylalanine over 14 residues. The sequence is cut down to CDR3 DNA, 42 bases in frame from base 1. CDR1 and CDR2 are read off the germline V gene as ENHRY and SYGVKD. Germline trimming: 6 bases from V, 5 bases from J; junction bases outside gene matches: 10.